A single sample gave rise to the 24 T cell receptor beta chains below, sequenced in a study of blood T cell repertoires in COVID-19. Clones were sequenced by immunoSEQ multiplex PCR, and TCRdb holds only the in-frame ones, with some missing. The sample has some 160,000 clones, around 87% seen once. The sample consisted of peripheral blood. The receptors were sampled from a woman older than 75 with COVID-19, enrolled during active disease.

In DNA form, the CDR3 reads TGTGCCAGCAGCCCCGCCCTACGAGAGACCCAGTACTTC. Amino acids: CASSPALRETQYF. The rearrangement links TRBV6-2 or TRBV6-3 to TRBJ2-5; unclear D gene. Trimming removed 6 bases at V and 4 bases at J, with 12 bases between. CDR1 and CDR2 (germline): MNHEY, SVGEGT. This CDR3 comprises 13 residues.

V is TRBV28 and J is TRBJ2-4; TRBD1 matches 7 bases. Germline loops: CDR1 MDHEN, CDR2 SYDVKM. V lost 7 bases, J lost 7 bases, and 7 bases stayed unmatched. CDR3 length: 13 amino acids. CDR3 DNA: TGTGCCAGCACCGCCAGGGGGTATAACATTCAGTACTTC. As protein: CASTARGYNIQYF.

This clone was detected a few times. V usage is TRBV5-6 and J usage is TRBJ2-7, with 7 positions matching TRBD1. CDR1 and CDR2 (germline): SGHDT, YYEEEE. The V segment lost 5 bases and the J segment 7 bases; nucleotides outside the gene matches: 18. The CDR3 spans 16 residues. As DNA, the CDR3 is TGTGCCAGCAGTCTTCATATGACAGGGCCGACGGAAGAGCAGTACTTC. Protein product: CASSLHMTGPTEEQYF.

The V gene is TRBV18, the J gene TRBJ1-1; D perhaps matches TRBD1 (5 bases). This CDR3 spans 13 amino acids. Germline CDR1 is KGHSH and CDR2 is LQKENI. V was shortened by 4 bases and J by 10 bases, with 16 bases between the two germline ends. The CDR3 is CASSLGEGETAFF. The DNA for the CDR3 is TGTGCCAGCTCACTCGGTGAAGGGGAAACAGCTTTCTTT.

This chain uses TRBV4-3 with TRBJ1-1; D call uncertain. With 0 bases removed from V and 4 bases from J, the gap between germline ends came to 12 bases. In germline, CDR1 is LGHNA, CDR2 YSLEER. The length of the CDR3 is 15 residues. The CDR3 region is CASSQDWGGGTEAFF. The DNA of the CDR3 is TGCGCCAGCAGCCAAGACTGGGGAGGAGGCACTGAAGCTTTCTTT.

This chain uses TRBV5-4 with TRBJ1-2, with TRBD1 matching over 7 bases. Germline values: CDR1 SGHNT, CDR2 YYREEE (reference sequence). The CDR3 is 16 amino acids. V shed 6 bases, J shed 0 bases, and the junction held 11 bases outside the gene matches. Here the CDR3 reads CASTQGGFQANYGYTF. The DNA of the CDR3 is TGTGCCAGCACCCAGGGGGGTTTTCAAGCTAACTATGGCTACACCTTC.

The CDR3 nucleotides are TGCGCCAGCAGCCAACCAGGGGGCGGGATGAACACTGAAGCTTTCTTT. Translating it yields CASSQPGGGMNTEAFF. This sequence joins TRBV4-1 and TRBJ1-1; 8 bases fit TRBD1. The CDR3 has 16 amino acids. Germline CDR1 MGHRA, CDR2 YSYEKL. Unmatched junction bases numbered 5, after V lost 2 bases and J lost 0 bases.

The chain combines TRBV5-1 with TRBJ2-3; 8 positions match TRBD2. Trimming removed 4 bases from V and 6 bases from J; junction bases left unmatched: 16. This CDR3 contains 17 residues. The germline V gene encodes CDR1 SGHRS and CDR2 YFSETQ. CDR3 protein: CASSLTPESGRRDTQYF. The CDR3 nucleotides are TGCGCCAGCAGCCTGACCCCGGAGAGCGGGAGAAGGGATACGCAGTATTTT.

The J gene is TRBJ2-5, the V gene TRBV7-6; TRBD2 agrees at 9 bases. Germline CDR1 is SGHVS and CDR2 is FNYEAQ. V shed 1 base, J shed 5 bases, and the junction held 11 bases outside the gene matches. This CDR3 comprises 17 residues. CDR3 DNA sequence: TGTGCCAGCAGCTTAGGGAGTGCGGGAGGGGTTTCGGAGACCCAGTACTTC. Residues: CASSLGSAGGVSETQYF.

CDR3 region: CATSTGLGDEQFF. In DNA form, the CDR3 reads TGTGCCACCAGCACAGGGTTGGGCGATGAGCAGTTCTTC. The rearrangement joins TRBV15 to TRBJ2-1; D is perhaps TRBD1 (5 bases). The V end was cut by 4 bases, the J end by 8 bases, with 12 bases between. CDR3 length equals 13 residues. Germline V gives CDR1 LNHNV, CDR2 YYDKDF (reference sequence).

The chain links TRBV18 to TRBJ2-7; 12 bases match TRBD1. Germline V gives CDR1 KGHSH, CDR2 LQKENI. With 6 bases clipped from V and 5 bases from J, the junction kept 5 bases outside the gene matches. This CDR3 has 14 residues. CDR3 region: CASSLGTGGDEQYF. For the CDR3, the DNA is TGTGCCAGCTCTCTTGGGACAGGGGGCGACGAGCAGTACTTC.

The genes are TRBV4-1 and TRBJ1-3; 7 nucleotides match TRBD1. Trimming took 4 bases from V and 4 from J; bases not matched to a gene: 13. There are 17 residues in the CDR3. The germline V gene encodes CDR1 MGHRA and CDR2 YSYEKL. CDR3 sequence (DNA): TGCGCCAGCAGCCTCCACGGAACAGGGGCGCCGGGAAACACCATATATTTT. This gives the protein CASSLHGTGAPGNTIYF.

The chain employs TRBV6-5 and TRBJ2-5; D is unresolved. Per the germline V gene, CDR1 is MNHEY and CDR2 is SVGAGI. The CDR3 loop spans 14 amino acids. V lost 5 bases to trimming and J lost 1 base, with 11 bases between them. The CDR3 reads CASSNAYSQETQYF. DNA for the CDR3: TGTGCCAGCAGTAACGCGTACAGCCAAGAGACCCAGTACTTC.

The chain combines TRBV6-5 with TRBJ2-1, with TRBD2 identical over 14 bases. There are 14 residues in the CDR3. Germline-derived CDR1 and CDR2 are MNHEY and SVGAGI. J gave up 9 bases and V 4 bases, and 2 bases lay outside the gene matches. CDR3 sequence reads: CASSSGLAGGEQFF. As DNA, the CDR3 is TGTGCCAGCAGTTCCGGACTAGCGGGAGGTGAGCAGTTCTTC.

The chain recombines TRBV7-2 with TRBJ1-5; maybe TRBD1 (5 bases). CDR1 SGHTA and CDR2 FQGNSA come from the germline V gene. The CDR3 totals 14 residues. V gave up 5 bases and J gave up 5 bases, with 13 bases separating them. The CDR3 DNA sequence: TGTGCCAGCAGCATACATGACAGTTATCAGCCCCAGCATTTT. It encodes CASSIHDSYQPQHF.

The V and J genes are TRBV3-1 (or the pseudogene TRBV3-2) and TRBJ2-7; 8 bases match TRBD2. This CDR3 is 14 amino acids long. V was pared by 3 bases and J by 5 bases, with 6 bases of the junction left unmatched. Germline-derived CDR1 and CDR2 are LGHDT and YNNKEL (reference sequence). The chain's CDR3 is CASSQSGGCHEQYF. The CDR3, as DNA: TGTGCCAGCAGCCAGAGCGGGGGATGCCACGAGCAGTACTTC.

The chain carries TRBV6-2 or TRBV6-3 and TRBJ2-3; D is uncertain. CDR3 length: 12 residues. Germline assignment: CDR1 MNHEY and CDR2 SVGEGT. Between the trimmed V and J ends, which lost 0 bases and 6 bases, there was a span of 4 bases. CDR3 nucleotide sequence: TGTGCCAGCAGTTACTCTCCGGATACGCAGTATTTT. This sequence encodes CASSYSPDTQYF.

A single count supports this clone. The chain carries TRBV28 and TRBJ1-2; D is possibly TRBD1 (5 bases). The CDR3 extends over 13 amino acids. The V end was cut by 10 bases, the J end by 8 bases, with 20 bases between. Germline-derived CDR1 and CDR2 are MDHEN and SYDVKM. DNA for the CDR3: TGTGCCACTGCGCTGGGCCAGGGCGGCGGCTACACCTTC. This gives the protein CATALGQGGGYTF.

This clone occurred once. The chain couples TRBV5-5 to TRBJ1-2, with D tentatively TRBD1 (5 bases). This CDR3 comprises 12 residues. Per the germline V gene, CDR1 is SGHKS and CDR2 is YYEKEE (reference sequence). The ends were cut back, 2 bases at V and 3 bases at J, with 5 bases in the middle. Here the CDR3 reads CASSFRDYGYTF. As DNA, the CDR3 is TGTGCCAGCAGCTTCAGGGACTATGGCTACACCTTC.

The rearrangement joins TRBV6-2 or TRBV6-3 to TRBJ2-7; TRBD1 aligns across 7 bases. The CDR3 extends over 19 amino acids. The germline V gene has CDR1 MNHEY and CDR2 SVGEGT. V shed 1 base and J 6 bases; nucleotides not matched to a gene: 21. CDR3 in DNA: TGTGCCAGCAGTTACTTTAACCCTGGGAGCCGGGACAGAAGGGTCGAGCAGTACTTC. This translates into CASSYFNPGSRDRRVEQYF.

This sequence joins TRBV28 and TRBJ1-2; perhaps TRBD1 as D (5 bases). The CDR3 spans 12 residues. Germline CDR1 MDHEN, CDR2 SYDVKM. V dropped 4 bases and J dropped 4 bases, with 7 bases sitting between them. The chain's CDR3 is CASSSGSYGYTF. The CDR3 DNA reads as TGTGCCAGCAGTTCAGGGTCCTATGGCTACACCTTC.

V usage is TRBV6-2 or TRBV6-3 and J usage is TRBJ1-2, with 7 bases aligning to TRBD1. This CDR3 spans 16 amino acids. V was pared by 2 bases and J by 5 bases, with 11 bases of the junction left unmatched. In germline, CDR1 is MNHEY, CDR2 SVGEGT. This CDR3 reads CASSYIVGTAGYGYTF. In DNA, the CDR3 is TGTGCCAGCAGTTACATCGTAGGGACAGCTGGGTATGGCTACACCTTC.

V and J are TRBV2 and TRBJ2-3, with 9 bases fitting TRBD2. The V gene end was trimmed by 6 bases and the J gene end by 14 bases; junction bases not matched to a gene: 15. This CDR3 spans 14 amino acids. CDR1 and CDR2 from the germline V gene are SNHLY and FYNNEI. The CDR3 spells CASSPGIAGVVSYF. CDR3 nucleotide sequence: TGTGCCAGCAGCCCAGGGATAGCGGGAGTTGTCTCGTATTTT.

CDR3 amino acids: CASSTGRVGYTF. CDR3 in DNA: TGTGCCAGCAGTACAGGAAGGGTCGGCTACACCTTC. The V call is TRBV28, the J call TRBJ1-2, with a possible D match to TRBD1 (5 bases). The CDR3 has 12 residues. The V and J ends lost 5 bases and 8 bases respectively, with 12 bases between them. Germline V CDR1 and CDR2: MDHEN, SYDVKM.